The 21 T cell receptor beta chains presented below share a single source sample, sequenced in a study of Graves' ophthalmopathy and Graves' hyperthyroidism. RNA transcripts served as template for amplifying TCR beta CDR3 sequences. RT-PCR in the first round used HTBI primers; a second-round multiplex PCR followed. TCRdb analysed the multiplex PCR reads with MiXCR anew, one entry per CDR3 protein. This table holds roughly 610,000 distinct CDR3 sequences, about a fifth found once. Input material: peripheral blood. Source of these receptors: a woman in her late teens or twenties with stable Graves' hyperthyroidism. Some clones in this sample may be carry-over from other donors' samples.

This chain links TRBV28 with TRBJ1-6; the D gene is possibly TRBD1 (6 bases). V was pared by 3 bases and J by 4 bases, with 16 bases between. The CDR3 is 17 amino acids. Germline CDR1 reads MDHEN; CDR2 reads SYDVKM. The CDR3 here is CASSFWTATPYNSPLHF. The CDR3 DNA sequence: TGTGCCAGCAGTTTCTGGACAGCAACCCCATATAATTCACCCCTCCACTTT.

This clonotype appeared a few times. A much larger clonotype is one base distant, so this may be a read error. No conserved phenylalanine or tryptophan ends this CDR3, so it is likely a read error. The V call is TRBV2, the J call TRBJ1-1; 8 bases align to TRBD1. The germline V gene has CDR1 SNHLY and CDR2 FYNNEI. This CDR3 has 16 residues. After removal of 7 bases from V and 5 bases from J, the junction contained 15 bases not matched to a gene. CDR3 protein: CASTDRTGRGKTEAFL. The CDR3 region has the DNA TGTGCCAGCACCGATAGGACAGGGCGGGGGAAAACTGAAGCTTTCTTG.

The chain couples TRBV29-1 to TRBJ1-1; 9 bases map to TRBD1. The CDR3 has 18 residues. V gave up 4 bases and J gave up 1 base; unmatched junction bases: 16. CDR1 SQVTM and CDR2 ANQGSEA come from the germline V gene. The CDR3 nucleotides read TGCAGCGTTGCGCGATTCCCGACAGGGGGACAAAAGAACACTGAAGCTTTCTTT. It codes for CSVARFPTGGQKNTEAFF.

This clonotype was seen ten or more times. This chain connects TRBV7-9 to TRBJ1-1; D unclear. The V gene's germline CDR1 is SEHNR and CDR2 FQNEAQ (reference sequence). The CDR3 spans 12 residues. V was cut by 5 bases and J by 4 bases, with 8 bases left in between. As DNA, the CDR3 is TGTGCCAGCAGCCCCTGGGGCACTGAAGCTTTCTTT. Protein product: CASSPWGTEAFF. Variable domain in full (rest from reference TRBV7-9 and TRBJ1-1): DTGVSQNPRHKITKRGQNVTFRCDPISEHNRLYWYRQTLGQGPEFLTYFQNEAQLEKSRLLSDRFSAERPKGSFSTLEIQRTEQGDSAMYLCASSPWGTEAFFGQGTRLTVV.

The V call is TRBV4-3, the J call TRBJ1-1; no firm D call. Germline CDR1 is LGHNA and CDR2 is YSLEER. The V end was cut by 0 bases, the J end by 1 base, with 15 bases between. The CDR3 sequence is 17 residues long. CDR3 DNA: TGCGCCAGCAGCCAAGATGCGGCCGCACCCAGGAACACTGAAGCTTTCTTT. Translated: CASSQDAAAPRNTEAFF.

This clonotype showed up just a few times. The gene calls are TRBV11-2 and TRBJ1-1; no clear D gene. V was shortened by 5 bases and J by 0 bases, with 16 bases between the two germline ends. The germline V gene encodes CDR1 SGHAT and CDR2 FQNNGV. The CDR3 is 16 residues long. This CDR3 is CASSPPTDIMNTEAFF. As DNA, the CDR3 is TGTGCCAGCAGCCCTCCAACAGATATAATGAACACTGAAGCTTTCTTT.

This clonotype was counted ten times or more. The chain combines TRBV29-1 with TRBJ2-7, with TRBD1 identical over 11 bases. The junction had 5 bases not matched to a gene; V was cut back by 6 bases and J by 7 bases. This CDR3 spans 12 amino acids. Germline CDR1 and CDR2: SQVTM and ANQGSEA. This chain's CDR3 is CSVGQGAWEQYF. The CDR3 nucleotides read TGCAGCGTCGGACAGGGGGCCTGGGAGCAGTACTTC.

This clonotype was recorded at least ten times. The chain recombines TRBV12-3 or TRBV12-4 with TRBJ2-7, with D perhaps TRBD1 (5 bases). Trimming cost V 4 bases and J 2 bases, with 6 bases left between them. CDR3 length equals 12 residues. CDR3 DNA sequence: TGTGCCAGCAGTTGGGGCACCTACGAGCAGTACTTC. Protein sequence: CASSWGTYEQYF.

With respect to this clonotype: This may be a read error: a much more frequent sequence differs by one nucleotide. The chain uses TRBV13 and TRBJ2-7, with D possibly being TRBD2 (6 bases). This CDR3 has 12 residues. Per the germline V gene, CDR1 is PRHDT and CDR2 is FYEKMQ (reference sequence). The CDR3 region is CASGFIADEQYF. The CDR3 nucleotides are TGTGCCAGCGGCTTCATAGCGGACGAGCAGTACTTC.

The chain joins TRBV7-8 to TRBJ2-5; the match to TRBD2 covers 9 bases. The V and J ends lost 0 bases and 4 bases, in that order; junction bases with no gene match: 6. This CDR3 spans 16 amino acids. Per germline, CDR1 SGHVS and CDR2 FQNEAQ. CDR3 DNA sequence: TGTGCCAGCAGCTTAGCGCGGGAGGGGGTACGAGAGACCCAGTACTTC. Translating gives CASSLAREGVRETQYF.

This clonotype was seen ten or more times. This chain joins TRBV6-2 or TRBV6-3 and TRBJ2-4; TRBD2 matches 7 bases. The CDR3 totals 12 residues. The V and J ends lost 5 bases and 7 bases, in that order; junction bases with no gene match: 2. Germline V gives CDR1 MNHEY, CDR2 SVGEGT. The CDR3 DNA sequence: TGTGCCAGCAGTATCGGGGGGAACATTCAGTACTTC. Amino acids: CASSIGGNIQYF.

There are many counts of this clonotype. This sequence joins TRBV12-3 or TRBV12-4 and TRBJ2-4, with 8 bases aligning to TRBD2. The CDR3 contains 15 residues. The junction had 2 bases not matched to a gene; V was cut back by 2 bases and J by 2 bases. The CDR3 sequence is CASSLSGSSKNIQYF. The CDR3, as DNA: TGTGCCAGCAGTTTAAGCGGGAGCTCCAAAAACATTCAGTACTTC.

The V gene is TRBV19, the J gene TRBJ1-1, with 8 bases identical to TRBD1. V lost 6 bases, J lost 5 bases, and 11 bases stayed unmatched. This CDR3 contains 15 residues. Per the germline V gene, CDR1 is LNHDA and CDR2 is SQIVND (reference sequence). DNA of the CDR3: TGTGCCAGTAGCACGATGGACAGGGCCCCGACTGAAGCTTTCTTT. This encodes CASSTMDRAPTEAFF.

This clonotype was observed at least ten times. The V call is TRBV27, the J call TRBJ1-1; tentatively, D is TRBD1 (5 bases). The CDR3 has 15 amino acids. Germline assignment: CDR1 MNHEY and CDR2 SMNVEV (reference sequence). The germline V and J ends were trimmed by 6 bases and 3 bases, with 17 bases remaining between them. CDR3: CASSSPSEGHTEAFF. The CDR3 region has the DNA TGTGCCAGCAGCAGCCCGTCGGAGGGACACACTGAAGCTTTCTTT.

This chain links TRBV7-8 with TRBJ1-2; 10 bases match TRBD1. In germline, CDR1 is SGHVS, CDR2 FQNEAQ. Trimming at V came to 4 bases and at J to 7 bases, leaving 6 bases not matched to a gene. The CDR3 is 14 residues long. CDR3: CASSSRQGAAGYTF. DNA of the CDR3: TGTGCCAGCAGCTCTAGACAGGGGGCTGCTGGCTACACCTTC.

A word on this clonotype: Since a much larger clone is just one base distant, this may be a read error. The chain couples TRBV12-3 or TRBV12-4 to TRBJ2-6; D is perhaps TRBD1 or TRBD2 (5 bases each). The length of the CDR3 is 20 residues. With 3 bases removed from V and 8 bases from J, the gap between germline ends came to 29 bases. The CDR3 region is CASSLGVLGHPRAGTNVLTF. The CDR3 region has the DNA TGTGCCAGCAGTTTGGGGGTCTTGGGGCACCCCAGAGCAGGGACCAACGTCCTGACTTTC.

The V and J genes are TRBV28 and TRBJ1-5; a possible D gene is TRBD1 (5 bases). The germline gives CDR1 MDHEN, CDR2 SYDVKM. The V gene lost 7 bases and the J gene lost 2 bases, with 18 bases spanning the gap. This CDR3 has 16 amino acids. CDR3 sequence: CASIPPGRLGNQPQHF. CDR3 DNA: TGTGCCAGCATCCCTCCAGGGCGTCTGGGCAATCAGCCCCAGCATTTT.

This clonotype has a count of ten or more. The chain joins TRBV6-2 or TRBV6-3 to TRBJ1-5; D is possibly TRBD1 (5 bases). The CDR3 totals 18 residues. With 0 bases removed from V and 3 bases from J, the gap between germline ends came to 18 bases. CDR1 is MNHEY, CDR2 SVGEGT, per germline. CDR3: CASSYSPRAGVVNQPQHF. Written as DNA, the CDR3 is TGTGCCAGCAGTTACTCCCCCAGGGCGGGGGTAGTCAATCAGCCCCAGCATTTT.

The table lists this clonotype with a few counts. Mismatch with germline at one junction end may stem from a read error. The chain employs TRBV11-3 and TRBJ2-7; no clear D. CDR3 length: 13 amino acids. Germline CDR1 and CDR2: SGHNT and YENEEA. In DNA, the CDR3 is TGTGCCTGCAGCTTGAGCAGCTCCTACGAGCAGTACTTC. This gives the protein CACSLSSSYEQYF.

The chain links TRBV5-1 to TRBJ2-7, with 8 positions matching TRBD1. CDR1 is SGHRS, CDR2 YFSETQ, per germline. This CDR3 has 14 residues. V was clipped by 2 bases and J by 3 bases; unmatched bases: 4. CDR3 DNA: TGCGCCAGCAGCTTCCTTGACAGGGGCTACGAGCAGTACTTC. This sequence encodes CASSFLDRGYEQYF.

This clonotype was detected ten times or more. The chain carries TRBV12-3 or TRBV12-4 and TRBJ1-1, with 9 bases lining up with TRBD1. V lost 4 bases to trimming and J lost 4 bases; unmatched junction nucleotides: 4. The CDR3 contains 14 residues. In nucleotides, the CDR3 is TGTGCCAGCAGTTCGCAGACAGGGGGCACTGAAGCTTTCTTT. Translation: CASSSQTGGTEAFF.